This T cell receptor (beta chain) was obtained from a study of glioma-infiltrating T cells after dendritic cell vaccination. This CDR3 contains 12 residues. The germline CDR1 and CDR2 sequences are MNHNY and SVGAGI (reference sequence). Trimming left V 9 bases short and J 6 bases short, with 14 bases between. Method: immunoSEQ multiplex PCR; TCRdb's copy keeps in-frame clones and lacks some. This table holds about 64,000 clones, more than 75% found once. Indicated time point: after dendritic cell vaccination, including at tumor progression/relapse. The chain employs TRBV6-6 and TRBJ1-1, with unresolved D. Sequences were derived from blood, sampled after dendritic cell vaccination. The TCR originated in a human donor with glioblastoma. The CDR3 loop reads CASTIGGSEAFF. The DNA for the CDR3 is TGTGCCAGTACTATAGGTGGTTCTGAAGCTTTCTTT.